This T cell receptor beta chain was identified in a study of control samples from healthy donors and cancer patients. Trimming removed 5 bases at V and 4 bases at J, with 9 bases between. The CDR3 has 13 amino acids. The germline gives CDR1 SEHNR, CDR2 FQNEAQ (reference sequence). Repertoires were generated with immunoSEQ multiplex PCR, while TCRdb's copy carries only in-frame clones and drops some. This sample yields approximately 230,000 clones, of which roughly 80% are seen a single time; about an eighth belongs to the top ten. This clonotype was sampled from a woman aged 55-70 years with lung cancer. The chain couples TRBV7-9 to TRBJ1-5, with D unclear. Sequenced: PBMCs. The CDR3 protein is CASSKLSNQPQHF. CDR3 bases: TGTGCCAGCAGCAAACTAAGTAATCAGCCCCAGCATTTT.